This TCR beta chain was sequenced during a study of OX40 agonist ivuxolimab in advanced cancers. Regarding the complete study: Ivuxolimab, which targeted the costimulatory receptor OX40 (CD134), was an agonistic, fully human IgG2 monoclonal antibody. Intravenous ivuxolimab was administered to patients every 2 weeks at six dose levels: 0.01, 0.1, 0.3, 1.5, 3 and 10 mg/kg. Of the 50 or so patients in dose escalation, 19 had hepatocellular carcinoma, roughly 15 had melanoma, 9 had renal cell carcinoma and 9 had head and neck cancer. The dose-escalation cohort was around 84% male with a mean age of approximately 60 years, ranging from 23 to 79. Prior anti-PD-1, anti-PD-L1 or anti-CTLA-4 therapy was permitted, and checkpoint inhibitors had been received by about 37% of dose-escalation patients. Partial responses occurred in three dose-escalation patients: two with cutaneous melanoma and one with hepatocellular carcinoma. Peripheral TCRbeta sequencing was intended to test whether TCR sequence diversity was altered and clonal T-cell expansion was caused by ivuxolimab. The paper describes the monotherapy dose-escalation part (N ≈ 52 patients) of the phase I trial of ivuxolimab. Broader findings and caveats from the paper: After ivuxolimab, CD8+ T cells had more expanded clones than CD4+ T cells on average. At doses of 0.1 to 3.0 mg/kg, clonal expansion of both CD4+ and CD8+ blood T cells was observed from baseline to week 6. In the 0.1-3.0 mg/kg groups, partial responders were among the patients with the lowest normalized peripheral clonal expansion, particularly in CD8+ T cells. Antigen specificity was not determined for the clonally expanded peripheral T cells. Low levels of normalized T-cell clonal expansion were also seen in some nonresponding patients.

Remarks on this clone: This clone's antigen is unknown. No much larger clone exists at a distance of one base, and base qualities are not known.

The trial excluded patients who had a history of autoimmune disease or were on systemic immunosuppression. Peripheral blood for TCR sequencing was drawn from every dose cohort at baseline, at cycle 4 day 1 and at cycle 7 day 1. The samples were taken from a phase I, first-in-human, multicenter, open-label dose-escalation trial of ivuxolimab. The trial enrolled adults with locally advanced or metastatic head and neck squamous cell, hepatocellular, melanoma or renal cell carcinoma. Before TCR sequencing, CD4+ and CD8+ T cells were separately sorted from peripheral blood. Genomic DNA was isolated from the sorted cells so that the TCRbeta CDR3 region could be sequenced. The immunoSEQ Assay was used to sequence the TCRbeta CDR3 regions. The table was pulled from immuneACCESS by TCRdb, which kept in-frame rearrangements only. Such tables lose some clones; where checked, under half of the loss comes from unresolved V genes, and the rest has no known cause. Recorded for this sample are approximately 96,000 clones; roughly 88% of them occurred a single time. Clones ranked in the top ten supply about 1.5% of the sample.

This sequence originates from an adult with an advanced solid tumor such as melanoma, head and neck, liver or kidney cancer. The sequenced sample was CD4+ or CD8+ T cells sorted from blood, obtained in a trial of the OX40 agonist ivuxolimab.

DNA sequence: TGTGCCAGCAGCGCAGGACGGCAAGAGACCCAGTACTTC. Its amino acids are CASSAGRQETQYF. The chain is made from TRBV11-1 and TRBJ2-5; no D gene call is confident. The V and J ends are trimmed by 5 bases and 2 bases, leaving 9 bases between them. Including the terminal cysteine and phenylalanine, the CDR3 comprises 13 residues. Only the CDR3 DNA is retained, 39 bases long and in frame from the first base. CDR1 and CDR2 are drawn from the germline V gene (reference sequence): SGHAT, FQDESV.